The clone carrying this T cell receptor beta chain was counted a few times. Its target is unknown. These data come from a study of CD8+ T cells in alopecia areata. Alopecia areata patients provided lesional scalp punch biopsies and peripheral blood, both collected for the study. Sorting from PBMCs produced CD4+ and CD8+ T cells. cDNA prepared by RNA extraction and subsequent reverse transcription served as the template for sequencing. TCRdb keeps only in-frame clones here, not all; method: immunoSEQ multiplex PCR. The sample records about 180,000 clones, 63% being singletons. CDR1 SQVTM and CDR2 ANQGSEA come from the germline V gene. The length of the CDR3 is 14 residues. The V and J ends lost 5 bases and 2 bases, in that order; junction bases with no gene match: 7. Findings of the study overall: Normal skin's resident alphabeta T cells are also sequenced in scalp samples.

The sequenced sample was CD4+ T cells sorted from blood, obtained at week 0. This TCR came from a human donor with alopecia areata. The rearrangement links TRBV29-1 to TRBJ2-3; 7 positions agree with TRBD2. This chain's CDR3 is CSVQRAGLTDTQYF. The CDR3 coding sequence is TGCAGCGTTCAAAGAGCGGGGCTCACAGATACGCAGTATTTT.